This T cell receptor (beta chain) was observed in a study of OX40 agonist ivuxolimab in advanced cancers. Overall study context: Patients undergoing dose escalation presented with hepatocellular carcinoma, melanoma, renal cell or head and neck cancer. There were three patients with partial responses, one having hepatocellular carcinoma and two cutaneous melanoma. Participants, approximately 80% male, averaged around 60 years of age, ranging from about 23 to 85.

Study-wide findings and caveats: At doses 0.1 to 3.0 mg/kg, CD4+ and CD8+ clones expanded.

V shed 2 bases, J shed 9 bases, and the junction held 9 bases outside the gene matches. CDR1 is PRHDT, CDR2 FYEKMQ, per germline (reference sequence). The CDR3 length is 15 residues. TCRdb's table, derived via immunoSEQ multiplex PCR, lists solely in-frame clones and lacks some. The table records 60,000 to 85,000 clones, around 92% of them present only once. Turning to this clone: Its antigen is still unknown.

The sample here was CD4+ or CD8+ T cells sorted from blood, taken in a trial of the OX40 agonist ivuxolimab. This chain connects TRBV13 to TRBJ2-7; 11 bases are shared with TRBD2. The source of this sequence is an adult with an advanced solid tumor such as melanoma, head and neck, liver or kidney cancer. The CDR3 spells CASSLSHLAGGGQYF. CDR3 nucleotide sequence: TGTGCCAGCAGCTTATCGCACCTAGCGGGGGGTGGGCAGTACTTC.